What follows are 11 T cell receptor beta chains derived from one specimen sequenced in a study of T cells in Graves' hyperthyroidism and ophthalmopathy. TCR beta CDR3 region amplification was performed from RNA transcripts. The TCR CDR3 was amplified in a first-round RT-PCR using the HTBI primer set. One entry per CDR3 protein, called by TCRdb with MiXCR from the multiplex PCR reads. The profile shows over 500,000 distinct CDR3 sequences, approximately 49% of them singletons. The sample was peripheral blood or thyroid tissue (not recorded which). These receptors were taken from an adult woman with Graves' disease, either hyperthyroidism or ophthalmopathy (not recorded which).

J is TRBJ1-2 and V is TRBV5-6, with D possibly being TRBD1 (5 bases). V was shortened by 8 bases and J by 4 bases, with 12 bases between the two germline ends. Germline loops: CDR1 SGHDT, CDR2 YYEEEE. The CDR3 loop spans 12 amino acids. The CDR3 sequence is CASTGGIYGYTF. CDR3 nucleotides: TGTGCCAGTACCGGGGGGATCTATGGCTACACCTTC.

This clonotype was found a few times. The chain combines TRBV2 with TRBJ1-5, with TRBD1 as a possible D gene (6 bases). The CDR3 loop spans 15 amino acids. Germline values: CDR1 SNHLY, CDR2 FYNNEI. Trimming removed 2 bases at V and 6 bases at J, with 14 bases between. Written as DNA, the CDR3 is TGTGCCAGCAGTGAACTTGGACAGTCCGGTCAGCCCCAGCATTTT. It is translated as CASSELGQSGQPQHF.

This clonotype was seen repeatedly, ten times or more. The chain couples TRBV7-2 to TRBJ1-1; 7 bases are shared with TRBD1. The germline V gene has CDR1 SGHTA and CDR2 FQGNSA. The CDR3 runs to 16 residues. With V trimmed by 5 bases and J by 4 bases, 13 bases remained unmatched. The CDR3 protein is CASSLQAGGGGTEAFF. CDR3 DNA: TGTGCCAGCAGCCTCCAGGCAGGGGGAGGGGGCACTGAAGCTTTCTTT.

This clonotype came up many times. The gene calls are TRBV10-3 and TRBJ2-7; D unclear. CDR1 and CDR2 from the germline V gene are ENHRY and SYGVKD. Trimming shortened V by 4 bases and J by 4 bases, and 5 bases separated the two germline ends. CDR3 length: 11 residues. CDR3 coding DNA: TGTGCCATCAGTGGACAATACGAGCAGTACTTC. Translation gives CAISGQYEQYF.

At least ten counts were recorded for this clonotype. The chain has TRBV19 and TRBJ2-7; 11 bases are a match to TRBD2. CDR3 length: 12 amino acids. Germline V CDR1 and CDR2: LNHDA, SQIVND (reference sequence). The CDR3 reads CAGTSGSYEQYF. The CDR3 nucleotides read TGTGCTGGGACTAGCGGTTCCTACGAGCAGTACTTC.

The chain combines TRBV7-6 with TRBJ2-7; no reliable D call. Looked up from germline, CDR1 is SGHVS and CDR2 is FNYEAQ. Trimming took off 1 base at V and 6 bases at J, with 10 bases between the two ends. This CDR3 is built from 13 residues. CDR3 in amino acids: CASSLDLNGEQYF. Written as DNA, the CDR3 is TGTGCCAGCAGCTTAGATCTTAACGGCGAGCAGTACTTC.

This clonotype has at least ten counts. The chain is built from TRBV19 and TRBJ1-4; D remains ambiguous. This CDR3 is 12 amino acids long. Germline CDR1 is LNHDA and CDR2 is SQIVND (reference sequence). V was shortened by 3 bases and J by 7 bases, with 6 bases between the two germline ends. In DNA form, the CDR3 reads TGTGCCAGTAGTATCCGGGGTGAAAAACTGTTTTTT. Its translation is CASSIRGEKLFF. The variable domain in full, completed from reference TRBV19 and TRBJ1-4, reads DGGITQSPKYLFRKEGQNVTLSCEQNLNHDAMYWYRQDPGQGLRLIYYSQIVNDFQKGDIAEGYSVSREKKESFPLTVTSAQKNPTAFYLCASSIRGEKLFFGSGTQLSVL.

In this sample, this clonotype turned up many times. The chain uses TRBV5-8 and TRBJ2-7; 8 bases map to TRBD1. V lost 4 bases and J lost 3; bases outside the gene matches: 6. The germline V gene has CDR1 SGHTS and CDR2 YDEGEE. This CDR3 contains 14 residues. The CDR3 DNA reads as TGTGCCAGCAGCGCGGACAGGGTGGTCTACGAGCAGTACTTC. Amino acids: CASSADRVVYEQYF.

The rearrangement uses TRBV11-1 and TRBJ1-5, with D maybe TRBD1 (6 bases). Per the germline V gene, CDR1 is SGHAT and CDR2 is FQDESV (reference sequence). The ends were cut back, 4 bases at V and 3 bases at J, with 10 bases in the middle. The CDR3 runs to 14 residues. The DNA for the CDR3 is TGTGCCAGCAGCTCCGGGACACACAATCAGCCCCAGCATTTT. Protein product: CASSSGTHNQPQHF.

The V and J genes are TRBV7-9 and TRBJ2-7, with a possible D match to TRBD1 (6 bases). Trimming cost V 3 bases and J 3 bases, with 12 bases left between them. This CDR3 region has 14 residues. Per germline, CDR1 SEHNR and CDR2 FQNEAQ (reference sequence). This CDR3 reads CASSFHDRNYEQYF. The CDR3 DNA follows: TGTGCCAGCAGCTTCCACGACAGGAACTACGAGCAGTACTTC. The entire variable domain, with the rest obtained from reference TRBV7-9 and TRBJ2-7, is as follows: DTGVSQNPRHKITKRGQNVTFRCDPISEHNRLYWYRQTLGQGPEFLTYFQNEAQLEKSRLLSDRFSAERPKGSFSTLEIQRTEQGDSAMYLCASSFHDRNYEQYFGPGTRLTVT.

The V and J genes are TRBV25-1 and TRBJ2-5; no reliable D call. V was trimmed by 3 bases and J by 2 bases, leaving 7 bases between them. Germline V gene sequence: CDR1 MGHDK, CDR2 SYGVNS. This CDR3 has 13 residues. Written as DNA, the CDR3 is TGTGCCAGCAGTGAGGTGGGTCAAGAGACCCAGTACTTC. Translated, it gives CASSEVGQETQYF.